The following is a TCR beta chain sequence with its context. The target antigen is unknown. The data stem from a study of identifying expanded T cells in peripheral blood. This CDR3 has 12 amino acids. J lost 7 bases, V lost 7 bases, and 1 base had no gene match. Germline loops: CDR1 MNHEY, CDR2 SVGAGI. Study-wide results and limits: Differentially abundant clones: 0.95 to 1.5 between replicates, just under 17 at approximately 14 days, 19 to 20 at four.

Produced via immunoSEQ multiplex PCR; TCRdb's table is partial and in-frame only. The sample holds about 83,000 clones; about 89% are singletons and the top ten take 2.5% to 3%. Sample: blood. The J gene is TRBJ2-2, the V gene TRBV6-5; the match to TRBD2 covers 9 bases. The source is a person between 18 and 75 years old in good health. The CDR3 DNA follows: TGTGCCAGCAAAGCGGGAGGCGGGGAGCTGTTTTTT. This gives the protein CASKAGGGELFF.